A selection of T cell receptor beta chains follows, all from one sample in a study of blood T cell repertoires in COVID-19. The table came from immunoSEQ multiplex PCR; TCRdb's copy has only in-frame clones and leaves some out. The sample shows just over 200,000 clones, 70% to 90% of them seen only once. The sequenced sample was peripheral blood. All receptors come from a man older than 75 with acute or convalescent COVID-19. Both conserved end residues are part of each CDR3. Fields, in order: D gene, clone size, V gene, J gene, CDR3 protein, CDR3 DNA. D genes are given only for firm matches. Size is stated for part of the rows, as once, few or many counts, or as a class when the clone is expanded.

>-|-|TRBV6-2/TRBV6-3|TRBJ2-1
CASSYSRGGVSEQFF
TGTGCCAGCAGTTACTCTCGGGGAGGTGTGTCTGAGCAGTTCTTC
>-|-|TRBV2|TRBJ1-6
CASQGGYSPLHF
TGTGCCAGCCAGGGTGGATATTCACCCCTCCACTTT
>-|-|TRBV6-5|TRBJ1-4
CASSYSLATNEKLFF
TGTGCCAGCAGTTACTCGCTAGCAACTAATGAAAAACTGTTTTTT
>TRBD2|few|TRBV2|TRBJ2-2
CASRTASGRTGELFF
TGTGCCAGCAGGACCGCTAGCGGGAGGACCGGGGAGCTGTTTTTT
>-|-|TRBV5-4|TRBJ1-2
CASSLFRQSGYTF
TGTGCCAGCAGCTTGTTCAGGCAGAGCGGCTACACCTTC
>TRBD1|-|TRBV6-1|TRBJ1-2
CASTNSQGRGYGYTF
TGTGCCAGCACTAACTCACAGGGGCGCGGCTATGGCTACACCTTC
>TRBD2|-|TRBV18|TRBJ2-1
CASSRSGDEQFF
TGTGCCAGCTCACGCAGCGGGGATGAGCAGTTCTTC
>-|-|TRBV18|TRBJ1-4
CASSPRTEKLFF
TGTGCCAGCTCACCACGGACAGAAAAACTGTTTTTT
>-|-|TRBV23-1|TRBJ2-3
CASSQSVGAGTDTQYF
TGCGCCAGCAGTCAATCCGTGGGGGCGGGCACAGATACGCAGTATTTT
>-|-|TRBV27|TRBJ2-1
CASSFGLYNEQFF
TGTGCCAGCAGTTTCGGACTGTACAATGAGCAGTTCTTC
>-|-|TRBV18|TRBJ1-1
CASSLTQNTEAFF
TGTGCCAGCTCACTGACACAGAACACTGAAGCTTTCTTT
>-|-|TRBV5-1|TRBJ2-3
CASSLAGQGDTQYF
TGCGCCAGCAGCTTGGCTGGACAAGGAGATACGCAGTATTTT
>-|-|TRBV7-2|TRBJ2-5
CASSLQVQETQYF
TGTGCCAGCAGCTTACAGGTCCAAGAGACCCAGTACTTC
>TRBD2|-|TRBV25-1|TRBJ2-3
CASSKAGGRADTQYF
TGTGCCAGCAGCAAAGCGGGAGGTAGGGCAGATACGCAGTATTTT
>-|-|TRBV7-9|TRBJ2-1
CASSLASTAHNEQFF
TGTGCCAGCAGCTTAGCCTCGACTGCACACAATGAGCAGTTCTTC
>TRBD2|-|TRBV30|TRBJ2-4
CAWRTSGSKNIQYF
TGTGCCTGGAGGACTAGCGGTTCCAAAAACATTCAGTACTTC
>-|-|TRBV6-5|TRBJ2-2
CATRRGPVTGELFF
TGTGCCACCAGAAGAGGGCCGGTCACCGGGGAGCTGTTTTTT
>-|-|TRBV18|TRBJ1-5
CASSDTGFDQPQHF
TGTGCCAGCTCTGATACAGGGTTTGATCAGCCCCAGCATTTT
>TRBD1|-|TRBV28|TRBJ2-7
CASSLTGTGAYEQYF
TGTGCCAGCAGTCTAACCGGGACAGGGGCCTACGAGCAGTACTTC
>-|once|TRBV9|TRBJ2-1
CASSVGAGIRNEQFF
TGTGCCAGCAGCGTAGGGGCGGGAATAAGAAATGAGCAGTTCTTC
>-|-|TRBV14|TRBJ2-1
CASTPGYNEQFF
TGTGCCAGCACCCCGGGCTACAATGAGCAGTTCTTC
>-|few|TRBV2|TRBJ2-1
CASNLNPGNEQFF
TGTGCCTCTAACTTAAACCCAGGGAATGAGCAGTTCTTC
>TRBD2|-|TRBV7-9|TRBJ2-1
CASSALAGVVNEQFF
TGTGCCAGCAGCGCCCTAGCGGGAGTCGTCAATGAGCAGTTCTTC
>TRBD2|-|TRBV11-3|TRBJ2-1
CASSYLTSGRSNEQFF
TGTGCCAGTAGCTACCTAACTAGCGGGAGGTCCAATGAGCAGTTCTTC
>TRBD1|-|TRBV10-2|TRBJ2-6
CASSVQGAGANVLTF
TGCGCCAGCAGTGTACAGGGGGCCGGGGCCAACGTCCTGACTTTC
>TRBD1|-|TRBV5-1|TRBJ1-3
CASSLTGGGSGNTIYF
TGCGCCAGCAGCCTGACAGGGGGCGGCTCTGGAAACACCATATATTTT
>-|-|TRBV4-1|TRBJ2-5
CASSQTGSQETQYF
TGCGCCAGCAGCCAAACCGGGAGCCAAGAGACCCAGTACTTC
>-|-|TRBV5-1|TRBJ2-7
CASSLDQGPYYEQYF
TGCGCCAGCAGCTTGGATCAGGGCCCTTACTACGAGCAGTACTTC
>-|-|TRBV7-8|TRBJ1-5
CASSRTLDQPQHF
TGTGCCAGCAGCCGGACATTAGATCAGCCCCAGCATTTT
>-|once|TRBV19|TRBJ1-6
CASSTGSSYNSPLHF
TGTGCCAGTAGCACGGGGAGCTCCTATAATTCACCCCTCCACTTT
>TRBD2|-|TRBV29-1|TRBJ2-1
CSVVSLAGDNEQFF
TGCAGCGTTGTATCCCTAGCGGGAGACAATGAGCAGTTCTTC
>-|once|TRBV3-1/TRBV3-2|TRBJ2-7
CASSQNPSGRGVEQYF
TGTGCCAGCAGCCAAAACCCCTCGGGCAGGGGGGTTGAGCAGTACTTC
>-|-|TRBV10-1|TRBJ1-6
CASTPRVGQNRSSYNSPLHF
TGCGCCAGCACCCCCCGAGTCGGACAGAACCGAAGCTCCTATAATTCACCCCTCCACTTT
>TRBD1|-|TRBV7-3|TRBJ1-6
CASSSTGGLANSPLHF
TGTGCCAGCAGCTCGACAGGGGGTCTTGCTAATTCACCCCTCCACTTT
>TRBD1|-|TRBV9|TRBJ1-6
CASSVGGTGLSPLHF
TGTGCCAGCAGCGTAGGGGGGACAGGGCTCTCACCCCTCCACTTT
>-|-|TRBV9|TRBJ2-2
CASSLGELGTGELFF
TGTGCCAGCAGCTTAGGGGAGTTGGGCACCGGGGAGCTGTTTTTT
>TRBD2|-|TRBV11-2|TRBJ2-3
CASSPSYPGLADTQYF
TGTGCCAGCAGTCCCTCTTATCCGGGACTAGCCGATACGCAGTATTTT
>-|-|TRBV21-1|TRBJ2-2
CASSGTGITGELFF
TGTGCCAGCAGCGGGACAGGGATCACCGGGGAGCTGTTTTTT
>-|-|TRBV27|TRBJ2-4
CASSPRGENIQYF
TGTGCCAGCAGTCCCAGGGGTGAAAACATTCAGTACTTC
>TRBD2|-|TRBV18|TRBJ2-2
CASSPQGLAGVPGELFF
TGTGCCAGCTCACCACAGGGACTAGCGGGAGTACCCGGGGAGCTGTTTTTT
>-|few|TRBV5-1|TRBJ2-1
CASSLTGNNEQFF
TGCGCCAGCAGCTTGACAGGCAACAATGAGCAGTTCTTC
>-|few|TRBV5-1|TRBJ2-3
CASSLGGSDTQYF
TGCGCCAGCAGCTTGGGAGGGTCAGATACGCAGTATTTT
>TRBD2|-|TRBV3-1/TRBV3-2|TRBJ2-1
CASSQVASGPSYNEQFF
TGTGCCAGCAGCCAAGTTGCTAGCGGACCCTCCTACAATGAGCAGTTCTTC
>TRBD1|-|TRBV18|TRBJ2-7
CASSPLGGEDEQYF
TGTGCCAGCTCACCTCTAGGGGGCGAAGACGAGCAGTACTTC
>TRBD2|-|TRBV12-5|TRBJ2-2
CASGTKSGSGTGELFF
TGTGCTAGTGGGACGAAAAGCGGGAGCGGTACCGGGGAGCTGTTTTTT
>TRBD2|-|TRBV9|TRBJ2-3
CASSERLAGGRTDTQYF
TGTGCCAGCAGCGAGAGACTAGCGGGAGGGCGGACAGATACGCAGTATTTT
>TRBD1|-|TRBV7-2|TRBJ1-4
CASSPPGGTGVVVKLFF
TGTGCCAGCAGCCCTCCGGGGGGGACAGGGGTTGTAGTAAAACTGTTTTTT
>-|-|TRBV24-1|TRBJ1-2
CATSAPGGYGYTF
TGTGCCACCAGCGCACCGGGGGGCTATGGCTACACCTTC
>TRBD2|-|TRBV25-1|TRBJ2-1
CASSNRLAGRKGQFF
TGTGCCAGCAGTAATAGACTAGCGGGCCGGAAGGGGCAGTTCTTC
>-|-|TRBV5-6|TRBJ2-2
CASSLITGIRELFF
TGTGCCAGCAGCTTAATTACCGGGATCCGGGAGCTGTTTTTT
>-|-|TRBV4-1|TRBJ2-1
CASSIGRGGEQFF
TGCGCCAGCAGTATCGGACGAGGGGGAGAGCAGTTCTTC
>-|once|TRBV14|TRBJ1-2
CASSQDSAGNYGYTF
TGTGCCAGCAGCCAAGATTCCGCAGGGAACTATGGCTACACCTTC
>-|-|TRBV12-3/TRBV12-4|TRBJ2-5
CASSLAGMETQYF
TGTGCCAGCAGTTTGGCAGGGATGGAGACCCAGTACTTC
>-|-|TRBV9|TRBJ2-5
CASSGGNQETQYF
TGTGCCAGCAGCGGCGGGAACCAAGAGACCCAGTACTTC
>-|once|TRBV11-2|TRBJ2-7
CASSLGVAGTYEQYF
TGTGCCAGCAGCTTAGGGGTGGCGGGGACCTACGAGCAGTACTTC